The rows below give T cell receptor beta chains drawn from one sample of a study of response to subunit inactivated influenza vaccine. TCRdb passed the RT-PCR reads through MiXCR, listing each CDR3 protein once. The sample records around 580,000 distinct CDR3 sequences, about 14% being singletons. This sample comprised PBMCs from blood, obtained 11 to 12 days after vaccination. Every receptor here comes from a man between 50 and 59 years old who received an inactivated influenza vaccine. The CDR3 runs from the conserved cysteine through the conserved F or W. The D gene is left open where the match is weak. Clone size is given for some rows only: seen once, a few or many times, or a class if the clone is expanded.

J: TRBJ2-5
V: TRBV7-2
size: few
D: -
DNA: TGTGCCAGCAACGCAGGGGTCTGGGGGGAGACCCAGTACTTC
CDR3: CASNAGVWGETQYF

J: TRBJ2-5
V: TRBV9
size: -
D: -
DNA: TGTGCCAGCAGCGTAGCTTTGGGAAGTCAGTACTTC
CDR3: CASSVALGSQYF

J: TRBJ2-7
V: TRBV12-3/TRBV12-4
size: many
D: TRBD2
DNA: TGTGCCAGCAGTCTGACTAGCGGGATTAGGAACGAGCAGTACTTC
CDR3: CASSLTSGIRNEQYF

J: TRBJ1-3
V: TRBV4-1
size: -
D: -
DNA: TGCGCCAGCAGCCAGGGGCTCTTAGGAAACACCATATATTTT
CDR3: CASSQGLLGNTIYF

J: TRBJ2-3
V: TRBV4-2
size: few
D: -
DNA: TGTGCCAGCAGGGTGACAGGCGACACAGATACGCAGTATTTT
CDR3: CASRVTGDTDTQYF

J: TRBJ2-7
V: TRBV29-1
size: few
D: TRBD2
DNA: TGCAGCGCGGGAGGGCCCTTGGACGAGCAGTACTTC
CDR3: CSAGGPLDEQYF

J: TRBJ1-1
V: TRBV7-2
size: few
D: -
DNA: TGTGCCAGCAGCCCCCGACCATCCTCGGGCGGCACTGAAGCTTTCTTT
CDR3: CASSPRPSSGGTEAFF

J: TRBJ1-2
V: TRBV28
size: many
D: -
DNA: TGTGCCAGCAGCACTCTTAACTATGGCTACACCTTC
CDR3: CASSTLNYGYTF

J: TRBJ2-7
V: TRBV7-2
size: few
D: -
DNA: TGTGCCAGCAGCTTGGTGGACGCATCCTACGAGCAGTACTTC
CDR3: CASSLVDASYEQYF

J: TRBJ2-7
V: TRBV11-1
size: -
D: -
DNA: TGTGCCAGCAGCCGGAATGGGAAATCCTACGAGCAGTACTTC
CDR3: CASSRNGKSYEQYF

J: TRBJ2-1
V: TRBV11-1
size: few
D: -
DNA: TGTGCCAGCAGCCAACCGTGGGGGCCGAAATCCCCATCCTACAATGAGCAGTTCTTC
CDR3: CASSQPWGPKSPSYNEQFF

J: TRBJ2-1
V: TRBV5-1
size: -
D: TRBD1
DNA: TGCGCCAGCAGCTTGGCCGGGACAGGGAGAGGAGGGAACAATGAGCAGTTCTTC
CDR3: CASSLAGTGRGGNNEQFF

J: TRBJ2-1
V: TRBV20-1
size: -
D: TRBD2
DNA: TGCAGTGCTAGCGGGAGGGCCAATCGAAATGAGCAGTTCTTC
CDR3: CSASGRANRNEQFF

J: TRBJ1-1
V: TRBV6-2/TRBV6-3
size: many
D: TRBD1
DNA: TGTGCCAGCAGTTCCCGACAGGGGAGGACTGAAGCTTTCTTT
CDR3: CASSSRQGRTEAFF

J: TRBJ2-1
V: TRBV5-6
size: many
D: TRBD1
DNA: TGTGCCAGCAGCTACGGGACAGAATACAATGAGCAGTTCTTC
CDR3: CASSYGTEYNEQFF

J: TRBJ2-1
V: TRBV6-1
size: -
D: -
DNA: TGTGCCAGCAGACCTGGACAGCATGCACCGTCTAGGCAGTTCTTC
CDR3: CASRPGQHAPSRQFF

J: TRBJ1-5
V: TRBV20-1
size: -
D: -
DNA: TGCAGTGTCGGGGAGAGGAATCAGCCCCAGCATTTT
CDR3: CSVGERNQPQHF

J: TRBJ2-3
V: TRBV5-6
size: few
D: TRBD2
DNA: TGTGCCAGCAGCTACGGCGGGAGGAGTTCAGATACGCAGTATTTT
CDR3: CASSYGGRSSDTQYF

J: TRBJ1-1
V: TRBV6-2/TRBV6-3
size: few
D: -
DNA: TGTGCCAGCACCACGTTCAGCACTGAAGCTTTCTTT
CDR3: CASTTFSTEAFF

J: TRBJ2-2
V: TRBV5-5
size: few
D: -
DNA: TGTGCCAGCAGCTTGGGATGGGTGTTTTCAACCGGGGAGCTGTTTTTT
CDR3: CASSLGWVFSTGELFF

J: TRBJ2-1
V: TRBV4-1
size: many
D: -
DNA: TGCGCCAGCAGCCAAGGGCCAGGCTCCTACAATGAGCAGTTCTTC
CDR3: CASSQGPGSYNEQFF

J: TRBJ2-3
V: TRBV7-3
size: few
D: -
DNA: TGTGCCAGCAGCTTAGACGGTGGAGATACGCAGTATTTT
CDR3: CASSLDGGDTQYF

J: TRBJ2-5
V: TRBV6-5
size: -
D: -
DNA: TGTGCCAGCAGTTACTCGATCCTAGCCCCAGAGACCCAGTACTTC
CDR3: CASSYSILAPETQYF

J: TRBJ1-2
V: TRBV6-6
size: -
D: TRBD1
DNA: TGTGCCAGCAGTTCCCGGGACAGCTATGGCTACACCTTC
CDR3: CASSSRDSYGYTF

J: TRBJ2-7
V: TRBV11-2
size: few
D: -
DNA: TGTGCCAGCAGCCGACAGCGACTATCTTCCTACGAGCAGTACTTC
CDR3: CASSRQRLSSYEQYF

J: TRBJ2-7
V: TRBV7-8
size: few
D: TRBD2
DNA: TGTGCCAGCAGCTATCCGGGAGGTGGGACTAGCGGCCTTGCTCCCTACGAGCAGTACTTC
CDR3: CASSYPGGGTSGLAPYEQYF

J: TRBJ2-7
V: TRBV7-9
size: many
D: -
DNA: TGTGCCAGCAGCTTCACTTCCTACGAGCAGTACTTC
CDR3: CASSFTSYEQYF

J: TRBJ2-7
V: TRBV12-3/TRBV12-4
size: few
D: TRBD2
DNA: TGTGCCAGCAGTCCCGGGACTAGCGGTTGGAGCTCCTACGAGCAGTACTTC
CDR3: CASSPGTSGWSSYEQYF

J: TRBJ2-5
V: TRBV5-1
size: many
D: -
DNA: TGCGCCAGCAGCGAACGGATGCCCCAAGAGACCCAGTACTTC
CDR3: CASSERMPQETQYF

J: TRBJ2-1
V: TRBV7-9
size: -
D: TRBD2
DNA: TGTGCCAGCAAATACCGCTCCGCGGGAGGGCGCGACAATGAGCAGTTCTTC
CDR3: CASKYRSAGGRDNEQFF

J: TRBJ2-2
V: TRBV4-3
size: few
D: TRBD2
DNA: TGCGCCAGCAGCCAAGATGCGGCGGGAGGGCCTCTGAACACCGGGGAGCTGTTTTTT
CDR3: CASSQDAAGGPLNTGELFF

J: TRBJ2-5
V: TRBV2
size: -
D: TRBD1
DNA: TGTGCCAGCAGCAGGACAGGGGGCTACCAAGAGACCCAGTACTTC
CDR3: CASSRTGGYQETQYF

J: TRBJ2-7
V: TRBV29-1
size: -
D: -
DNA: TGCAGCGCCGATATCTACGAGCAGTACTTC
CDR3: CSADIYEQYF

J: TRBJ2-3
V: TRBV7-2
size: -
D: -
DNA: TGTGCCAGTCGACGTAGGGGTACAGGCACAGATACGCAGTATTTT
CDR3: CASRRRGTGTDTQYF

J: TRBJ2-7
V: TRBV5-1
size: -
D: -
DNA: TGCGCCAGCAGCTTAAGTGCTTTTCGCTCCTACGAGCAGTACTTC
CDR3: CASSLSAFRSYEQYF

J: TRBJ2-3
V: TRBV27
size: few
D: -
DNA: TGTGCCAGCGCCCCCTCTTTTGGGGATACGCAGTATTTT
CDR3: CASAPSFGDTQYF

J: TRBJ2-1
V: TRBV7-8
size: few
D: TRBD2
DNA: TGTGCCAGCAGGCCACCGGGACTAGCGGAAACGTTATGGGAGCAGTTCTTC
CDR3: CASRPPGLAETLWEQFF

J: TRBJ2-6
V: TRBV7-2
size: -
D: TRBD2
DNA: TGTGCCAGTTTCGGTGCGGGGGGCGCTGGGGCCAACGTCCTGACTTTC
CDR3: CASFGAGGAGANVLTF

J: TRBJ2-7
V: TRBV11-2
size: few
D: -
DNA: TGTGCCAGCAGCTCCGTCAGGGGCAAGTACGAGCAGTACTTC
CDR3: CASSSVRGKYEQYF

J: TRBJ2-3
V: TRBV11-2
size: -
D: -
DNA: TGTGCCAGCAGTGGAGCGGTTAGAAGCACAGATACGCAGTATTTT
CDR3: CASSGAVRSTDTQYF

J: TRBJ2-1
V: TRBV5-1
size: many
D: TRBD2
DNA: TGCGCCAGCAGCTCGCCGGGACTAGCGGGAGGATACAATGAGCAGTTCTTC
CDR3: CASSSPGLAGGYNEQFF